The 12 T cell receptor beta chains listed next were all sequenced from one sample in a study of cytomegalovirus exposure and HLA in healthy donors. It was with 60 Vbeta and 13 Jbeta primers that the PCR ran. Sequencing was performed with immunoSEQ multiplex PCR; in TCRdb, only in-frame clones are kept and a portion is missing. The table has around 180,000 clones, about four fifths seen once. Sample: PBMCs. Receptors originate from a boy between 10 and 17 years old in good health and CMV-seronegative.

CDR3 sequence reads: CASSLRATREETQYF. The CDR3 DNA reads TGTGCCAGCAGTTTAAGGGCCACACGGGAGGAGACCCAGTACTTC. The J gene is TRBJ2-5, the V gene TRBV27, with a weak D call TRBD2 (6 bases). The V end was cut by 2 bases, the J end by 5 bases, with 15 bases between. The V gene's germline CDR1 is MNHEY and CDR2 SMNVEV (reference sequence). The CDR3 loop spans 15 amino acids.

The CDR3 here is CASSVRTSGNEQFF. CDR3 bases: TGTGCCAGCAGCGTTAGGACTAGCGGGAATGAGCAGTTCTTC. V gene TRBV9 combines with J gene TRBJ2-1, with 11 bases lining up with TRBD2. The V segment lost 2 bases and the J segment 7 bases; nucleotides outside the gene matches: 2. Germline V gives CDR1 SGDLS, CDR2 YYNGEE. This CDR3 is 14 amino acids long.

The chain employs TRBV2 and TRBJ2-5, with D perhaps TRBD2 (6 bases). Germline CDR1 and CDR2: SNHLY and FYNNEI. Trimming left V 3 bases short and J 7 bases short, with 6 bases between. CDR3 length: 11 residues. CDR3 region: CASSEGGTQYF. CDR3 nucleotide sequence: TGTGCCAGCAGTGAGGGGGGGACCCAGTACTTC.

The V and J genes are TRBV27 and TRBJ1-1; 8 nucleotides agree with TRBD1. CDR1 and CDR2 from the germline V gene are MNHEY and SMNVEV (reference sequence). With V trimmed by 3 bases and J by 1 base, 10 bases remained unmatched. This CDR3 comprises 17 residues. CDR3 nucleotides: TGTGCCAGCAGTTTCCATGGGACAGGAGCGGGGAACACTGAAGCTTTCTTT. It is translated as CASSFHGTGAGNTEAFF.

The genes are TRBV7-2 and TRBJ2-7; D possibly corresponds to TRBD2 (6 bases). V was clipped by 2 bases and J by 1 base, with 15 bases between them. Germline V lookup: CDR1 SGHTA, CDR2 FQGNSA. The CDR3 has 16 amino acids. For the CDR3, the DNA is TGTGCCAGCAGCTTACGCGCTAGCGCCTTATCCTACGAGCAGTACTTC. Translated, it gives CASSLRASALSYEQYF.

The chain combines TRBV29-1 with TRBJ2-7; D is perhaps TRBD1 (5 bases). The CDR3 consists of 15 residues. Trimming cost V 2 bases and J 3 bases, with 17 bases left between them. CDR1 and CDR2 (germline): SQVTM, ANQGSEA. The CDR3 loop is CSVEKRQGRFYEQYF. Written as DNA, the CDR3 is TGCAGCGTTGAAAAAAGGCAGGGTAGGTTCTACGAGCAGTACTTC.

The V and J genes are TRBV27 and TRBJ1-5; 7 bases fit TRBD1. The germline V gene has CDR1 MNHEY and CDR2 SMNVEV (reference sequence). V was pared by 10 bases and J by 4 bases, with 4 bases of the junction left unmatched. The CDR3 has 12 amino acids. CDR3 sequence: CATGTANQPQHF. Here the CDR3 DNA reads TGTGCCACCGGGACAGCTAATCAGCCCCAGCATTTT.

This clone has more than one count but fewer than ten. The V and J genes are TRBV2 and TRBJ1-1; D might be TRBD1 (6 bases). The CDR3 is 11 amino acids. Trimming left V 8 bases short and J 5 bases short, with 9 bases between. Germline values: CDR1 SNHLY, CDR2 FYNNEI. The CDR3 DNA reads as TGTGCCAGCGAAACAGGGACTGAAGCTTTCTTT. Its translation is CASETGTEAFF.

This clone was seen only a few times. A read error may produce the germline difference seen at one junction end. The V call is TRBV7-6, the J call TRBJ2-1, with TRBD2 identical over 9 bases. There are 14 residues in the CDR3. The germline CDR1 and CDR2 sequences are SGHVS and FNYEAQ. The CDR3 sequence is CASSIAGVLNEQFF. As DNA, the CDR3 is TGTGCCAGCAGCATAGCGGGAGTTCTTAATGAGCAGTTCTTC.

As concerns this clone: The junction does not match germline at one end; this may be a read error. The chain joins TRBV7-7 to TRBJ2-5; 7 nucleotides align to TRBD2. CDR1 and CDR2 (germline): SSHAT, FNYEAQ (reference sequence). The CDR3 sequence is 13 residues long. CDR3 DNA sequence: TGTGCTAGCAGCCTGGGGGGGGAACAGACCCAGTACTTC. Residues: CASSLGGEQTQYF.

Here the CDR3 reads CASSQVLGQGVSSEQYF. CDR3 sequence (DNA): TGTGCCAGCAGCCAAGTCCTGGGACAGGGGGTATCGAGCGAGCAGTACTTC. J is TRBJ2-7 and V is TRBV14; 11 positions match TRBD1. CDR1 SGHDN and CDR2 FVKESK come from the germline V gene. With V trimmed by 1 base and J by 6 bases, 11 bases remained unmatched. The CDR3 loop spans 17 amino acids.

V and J are TRBV4-1 and TRBJ2-7; TRBD2 is a possible D gene (5 bases). Germline CDR1 is MGHRA and CDR2 is YSYEKL. The ends were cut back, 1 base at V and 2 bases at J, with 12 bases in the middle. There are 15 residues in the CDR3. The CDR3 DNA reads as TGCGCCAGCAGCCAAGGTCTAGCTGGGACCTACGAGCAGTACTTC. Protein product: CASSQGLAGTYEQYF.